These 26 T cell receptor beta chains originate from one sample sequenced in a study of blood T cells in healthy people across ages. A second PCR of about 7 to 12 cycles used a sample-barcoded 5' primer and a J-beta primer mix. Each CDR3 protein is one row after TCRdb ran MiXCR on the 5' RACE reads. The table lists over 950,000 distinct CDR3 sequences, 45% to 60% of them singletons. The specimen sequenced was blood. The receptors stem from an older woman in good health.

The table lists this clonotype with many counts. V and J are TRBV29-1 and TRBJ2-7; D could derive from TRBD1 or TRBD2 (5 bases each). V shed 4 bases and J shed 3 bases, with 13 bases lying between them. The CDR3 covers 13 residues. Germline CDR1 is SQVTM and CDR2 is ANQGSEA. The CDR3 loop reads CSVARGPGYEQYF. The CDR3 coding sequence is TGCAGCGTTGCGAGGGGCCCAGGCTACGAGCAGTACTTC.

The CDR3, as DNA: TGTGCCAGCAGCAAAGACAGGTCCTTCTACGAGCAGTACTTC. Translated, it gives CASSKDRSFYEQYF. This chain connects TRBV6-5 to TRBJ2-7; tentative D call: TRBD1 (6 bases). Trimming took off 6 bases at V and 3 bases at J, with 15 bases between the two ends. This CDR3 contains 14 residues. The V gene's germline CDR1 is MNHEY and CDR2 SVGAGI.

The CDR3 region has the DNA TGTGCCAGCAGCTTAATTACGGATGGGCTAGGAGGCATTCAGTACTTC. Amino acids: CASSLITDGLGGIQYF. The chain employs TRBV7-6 and TRBJ2-7, with a possible D match to TRBD2 (5 bases). Gene TRBJ2-4 matches the end of the DNA better, so the J call may be wrong. The CDR3 extends over 16 amino acids. Germline V gives CDR1 SGHVS, CDR2 FNYEAQ.

The chain couples TRBV20-1 to TRBJ1-6; D is perhaps TRBD1 (6 bases). The germline V gene has CDR1 DFQATT and CDR2 SNEGSKA (reference sequence). Trimming removed 5 bases at V and 10 bases at J, with 21 bases between. The CDR3 has 15 residues. The CDR3 nucleotides are TGCAGTGCTCTTAATTACAGGGATGTTCTATCACCCCTCCACTTT. Translated, it gives CSALNYRDVLSPLHF.

This chain connects TRBV20-1 to TRBJ2-1; TRBD1 might be the D (8 bases). The CDR3 consists of 14 residues. V shed 4 bases and J shed 8 bases, with 18 bases lying between them. Germline loops: CDR1 DFQATT, CDR2 SNEGSKA (reference sequence). The CDR3 loop is CSAIRQGRDYEQFF. The CDR3 DNA is TGCAGTGCTATTCGACAGGGGAGGGATTATGAGCAGTTCTTC.

The J gene is TRBJ2-5, the V gene TRBV28, with 8 positions matching TRBD2. The DNA end is a closer match to TRBJ2-7, so the J assignment may be wrong. Germline values: CDR1 MDHEN, CDR2 SYDVKM. CDR3 length: 13 amino acids. In nucleotides, the CDR3 is TGTGCCAGCAGAACTAGCGGATACTACGAGCAGTACTTC. Its translation is CASRTSGYYEQYF.

This sequence joins TRBV2 and TRBJ1-4, with TRBD1 as a possible D gene (6 bases). V lost 1 base, J lost 8 bases, and 14 bases lay in between. From germline, CDR1 is SNHLY and CDR2 FYNNEI. The CDR3 consists of 15 residues. The CDR3 region has the DNA TGTGCCAGCAGTGAAGGCGGGGGGCGCGCAGAAAAACTGTTTTTT. Translation: CASSEGGGRAEKLFF. The variable domain in full, with the rest retrieved from reference TRBV2 and TRBJ1-4, is EPEVTQTPSHQVTQMGQEVILRCVPISNHLYFYWYRQILGQKVEFLVSFYNNEISEKSEIFDDQFSVERPDGSNFTLKIRSTKLEDSAMYFCASSEGGGRAEKLFFGSGTQLSVL.

This clonotype was picked up a small number of times. The chain uses TRBV7-2 and TRBJ2-7, with 9 bases lining up with TRBD2. Looked up from germline, CDR1 is SGHTA and CDR2 is FQGNSA. The ends lost 4 bases at V and 6 bases at J; junction bases unmatched: 7. CDR3 length equals 14 residues. CDR3 residues: CASSSVAGVGEQYF. The CDR3 DNA is TGTGCCAGCAGCTCGGTAGCGGGAGTTGGCGAGCAGTACTTC.

The genes are TRBV28 and TRBJ1-5, with a possible D match to TRBD1 (5 bases). V was shortened by 9 bases and J by 6 bases, with 12 bases between the two germline ends. The CDR3 is 12 residues long. Looked up from germline, CDR1 is MDHEN and CDR2 is SYDVKM. The CDR3 bases are TGTGCCAGTCAGGGAGTGGGTCAGCCCCAGCATTTT. This gives the protein CASQGVGQPQHF.

The chain is built from TRBV27 and TRBJ2-7; 11 positions match TRBD2. The CDR3 is 15 residues long. With 1 base clipped from V and 4 bases from J, the junction kept 3 bases outside the gene matches. Per germline, CDR1 MNHEY and CDR2 SMNVEV (reference sequence). CDR3 DNA: TGTGCCAGCAGTTTATATCCTAGCGGGAGGTACGAGCAGTACTTC. Protein product: CASSLYPSGRYEQYF.

The V gene is TRBV12-3 or TRBV12-4, the J gene TRBJ2-3; D might be TRBD1 or TRBD2, each matching 6 bases. The ends were cut back, 7 bases at V and 8 bases at J, with 13 bases in the middle. The CDR3 totals 12 residues. The CDR3 coding sequence is TGTGCCAGCACGCGTGGAGGGGGTACGCAGTATTTT. Amino acids: CASTRGGGTQYF.

The V and J genes are TRBV12-3 or TRBV12-4 and TRBJ1-5; TRBD1 matches at 9 bases. V was clipped by 3 bases and J by 4 bases; unmatched bases: 4. This CDR3 region has 15 residues. CDR3 amino acids: CASSLGQGRNQPQHF. CDR3 bases: TGTGCCAGCAGTTTGGGACAGGGAAGAAATCAGCCCCAGCATTTT.

This chain uses TRBV7-4 with TRBJ1-2; possible D gene TRBD1, 6 bases. CDR1 and CDR2 (germline): SGHVT, SQSDAQ. Trimming left V 3 bases short and J 9 bases short, with 17 bases between. The CDR3 spans 14 residues. The CDR3 spells CASSFYRARKCYTF. CDR3 bases: TGTGCCAGCAGCTTCTACAGGGCGCGCAAGTGCTACACCTTC.

In this sample, this clonotype turned up a few times. The CDR3 loop is CASSLGQVLFF. The CDR3 region has the DNA TGTGCCAGCAGCTTAGGACAGGTTTTGTTCTTC. The chain employs TRBV7-2 and TRBJ2-1; tentative D call: TRBD1 (6 bases). The CDR3 covers 11 residues. CDR1 and CDR2 from the germline V gene are SGHTA and FQGNSA. Trimming removed 1 base from V and 15 bases from J, with 10 bases in between.

The rearrangement links TRBV7-3 to TRBJ2-7; 9 nucleotides match TRBD1. Trimming at V came to 5 bases and at J to 7 bases, leaving 6 bases not matched to a gene. The CDR3 length is 13 residues. The germline V gene encodes CDR1 SGHTA and CDR2 FQGTGA. The CDR3 bases are TGTGCCAGCAGCCTGACAGGGGGAAAGGAGCAGTACTTC. Its protein is CASSLTGGKEQYF.

The chain is built from TRBV29-1 and TRBJ1-4; D might be TRBD1 (6 bases). Germline V CDR1 and CDR2: SQVTM, ANQGSEA. Trimming left V 4 bases short and J 6 bases short, with 15 bases between. CDR3 size: 14 residues. Written as DNA, the CDR3 is TGCAGCGTTGTTCAGGGATCAGGGGATGAAAAACTGTTTTTT. This sequence encodes CSVVQGSGDEKLFF.

The genes are TRBV12-3 or TRBV12-4 and TRBJ2-7, with TRBD1 as a possible D gene (6 bases). The closer fit of TRBJ2-5 to the DNA end suggests the J call may be wrong. The CDR3 loop spans 12 amino acids. CDR3: CASCRGVETQYF. The CDR3, as DNA: TGTGCCAGCTGCAGGGGTGTCGAGACCCAGTACTTC.

A few counts support this clonotype. CDR3 DNA: TGCGCCAGCAGCCTCAATCCAACGCAGGGGGAGACCCAGTACTTC. This gives the protein CASSLNPTQGETQYF. The chain joins TRBV4-1 to TRBJ2-5; a weak D match, TRBD1 (6 bases). This CDR3 region has 15 residues. Germline V lookup: CDR1 MGHRA, CDR2 YSYEKL. With 4 bases removed from V and 5 bases from J, the gap between germline ends came to 17 bases.

There are a few counts of this clonotype. The gene calls are TRBV20-1 and TRBJ1-2; D call uncertain. This CDR3 contains 10 residues. V lost 5 bases and J lost 3, with 4 bases in between. Germline V gives CDR1 DFQATT, CDR2 SNEGSKA (reference sequence). The CDR3 spells CSAPDYGYTF. In nucleotides, the CDR3 is TGCAGTGCTCCAGACTATGGCTACACCTTC.

V usage is TRBV29-1 and J usage is TRBJ2-6; D might be TRBD1 (5 bases). V shed 0 bases and J shed 2 bases, with 17 bases lying between them. The CDR3 is 18 amino acids. Germline-derived CDR1 and CDR2 are SQVTM and ANQGSEA. CDR3 protein: CSVEELESLGPGANVLTF. The CDR3 DNA reads as TGCAGCGTTGAAGAATTGGAGTCCCTGGGGCCTGGGGCCAACGTCCTGACTTTC.

This clonotype was observed at least ten times. The rearrangement joins TRBV12-3 or TRBV12-4 to TRBJ2-3; D is unresolved. V was trimmed by 3 bases and J by 3 bases, leaving 7 bases between them. The CDR3 contains 13 residues. The CDR3 DNA follows: TGTGCCAGCAGTTTTCGGAGAACAGATACGCAGTATTTT. This sequence encodes CASSFRRTDTQYF.

This clonotype was counted a few times. This chain connects TRBV29-1 to TRBJ2-1; the D gene is possibly TRBD2 (5 bases). Deletions cut 6 bases from V and 2 bases from J, with 17 bases between. Germline CDR1 SQVTM, CDR2 ANQGSEA. The CDR3 runs 15 residues. Here the CDR3 reads CSVVWRSLTYNEQFF. The CDR3 nucleotides read TGCAGCGTGGTATGGAGGTCCCTCACCTACAATGAGCAGTTCTTC.

The chain recombines TRBV28 with TRBJ2-2; D ambiguous. CDR1 and CDR2 (germline): MDHEN, SYDVKM. The V gene lost 9 bases and the J gene lost 5 bases, with 16 bases spanning the gap. CDR3 length: 14 amino acids. DNA of the CDR3: TGTGCCAGTTACCCAGACGGCAATACCGGGGAGCTGTTTTTT. Protein product: CASYPDGNTGELFF.

This clonotype was seen only once. The chain carries TRBV7-9 and TRBJ1-1, with a weak D call TRBD1 (5 bases). The CDR3 is 15 amino acids. V shed 3 bases and J shed 6 bases, with 17 bases lying between them. Germline values: CDR1 SEHNR, CDR2 FQNEAQ (reference sequence). CDR3 region: CASSLGDGSGAEAFF. The CDR3, as DNA: TGTGCCAGCAGCTTGGGGGACGGCTCTGGGGCTGAAGCTTTCTTT.

This clonotype was seen a single time. The V and J genes are TRBV28 and TRBJ2-5; maybe TRBD2 (6 bases). The CDR3 spans 15 residues. Per germline, CDR1 MDHEN and CDR2 SYDVKM. The germline V and J ends were trimmed by 2 bases and 4 bases, with 14 bases remaining between them. As DNA, the CDR3 is TGTGCCAGCAGTTTAAGGGGCGGGATAGGAGAGACCCAGTACTTC. This gives the protein CASSLRGGIGETQYF.

V usage is TRBV13 and J usage is TRBJ2-3; the match to TRBD2 covers 9 bases. V shed 4 bases and J 0 bases; nucleotides not matched to a gene: 5. The CDR3 runs to 16 residues. CDR1 and CDR2 from the germline V gene are PRHDT and FYEKMQ (reference sequence). CDR3 region: CASSSAGGPSTDTQYF. The CDR3 coding sequence is TGTGCCAGCAGCTCAGCGGGAGGACCTAGCACAGATACGCAGTATTTT.